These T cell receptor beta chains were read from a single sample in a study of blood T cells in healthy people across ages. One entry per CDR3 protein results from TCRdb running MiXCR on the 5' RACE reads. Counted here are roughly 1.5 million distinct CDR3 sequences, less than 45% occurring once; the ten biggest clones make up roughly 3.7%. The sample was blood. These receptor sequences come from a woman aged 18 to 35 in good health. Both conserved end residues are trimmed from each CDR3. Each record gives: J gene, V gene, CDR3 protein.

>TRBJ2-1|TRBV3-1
ASSQGQGACEQF
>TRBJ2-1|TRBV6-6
ASSYRLARNEQF
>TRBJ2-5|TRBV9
ASSASWVPRETQY
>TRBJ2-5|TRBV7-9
ASSSPRERAGVEQY
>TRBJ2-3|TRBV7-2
ASSSQTSTDTQY
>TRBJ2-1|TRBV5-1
ASRNSGGAYSEQF
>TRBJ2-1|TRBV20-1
SARLAGVRNEQF
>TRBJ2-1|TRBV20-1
SARGSGAYNEQF
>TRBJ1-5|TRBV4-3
ASSQDLARGQPQH
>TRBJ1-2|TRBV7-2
ASSFHGQGNYGYT
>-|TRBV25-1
ASRETGYSYEQY
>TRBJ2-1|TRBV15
ATSGQGNGQF
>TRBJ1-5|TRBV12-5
ASGLVGTGVQPQH
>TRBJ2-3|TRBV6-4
ANAAGDTQY
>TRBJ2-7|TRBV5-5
ASSFLNTEQY
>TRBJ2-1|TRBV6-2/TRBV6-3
ASSTSGKRCNEQF
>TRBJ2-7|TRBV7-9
ASSLMTGVYEQY
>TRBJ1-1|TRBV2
ASSAEGLITF
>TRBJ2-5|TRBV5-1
ASSSSPQETQY
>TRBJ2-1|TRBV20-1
SARDPTGNNERF
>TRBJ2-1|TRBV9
ASSVGGTPDSEQF
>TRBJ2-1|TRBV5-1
ASSFYGQPQDNEQF
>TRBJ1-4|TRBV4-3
ASSPRGVEKLF
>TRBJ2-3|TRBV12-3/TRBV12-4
ASSLGQRERGDTQY
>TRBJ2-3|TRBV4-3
ASSHETGSADTQY
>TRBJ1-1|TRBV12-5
ASGLDNRGQAF
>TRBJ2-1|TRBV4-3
ASSEGQTSREQF
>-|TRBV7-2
ASSIIQAGEQY
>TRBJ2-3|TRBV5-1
ASSWAAPSTDTQY
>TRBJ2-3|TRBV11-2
ASSLDSHADTQY
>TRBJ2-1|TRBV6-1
ASRASFTPLAGTYNEQF
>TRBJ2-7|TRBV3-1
ASSHWDRAGEQY
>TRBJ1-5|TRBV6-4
ASSVEVDQPQH
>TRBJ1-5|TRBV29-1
SVGLGSDQPQH
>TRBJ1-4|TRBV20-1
SASLQGAWEKLF
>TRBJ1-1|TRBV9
ASSVGLTDPNTEAF
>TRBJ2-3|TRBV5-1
ASGERPGQGTDTQY
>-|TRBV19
ARHRQGREQY
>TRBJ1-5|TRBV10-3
AISESFDLSNQPQH
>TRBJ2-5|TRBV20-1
SARSGLRKTQY
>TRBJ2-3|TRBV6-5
ASSYTQGADTQY
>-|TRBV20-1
SARAEVAGGRETQY
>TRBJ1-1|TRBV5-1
ASSLAGTGKNTEAF
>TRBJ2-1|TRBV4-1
ASSQETDPYNEQF
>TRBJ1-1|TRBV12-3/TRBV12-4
ASSRGQQAF
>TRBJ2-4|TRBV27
ASSITGAHIQY
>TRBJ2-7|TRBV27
ASSLGQPSRYEQY
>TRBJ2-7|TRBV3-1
ASSYPGASYEQY
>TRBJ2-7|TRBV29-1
SVEGLAGNYEQY
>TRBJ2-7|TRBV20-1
SAPYPRTYEQY
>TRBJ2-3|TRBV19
ASSMGVDTQY
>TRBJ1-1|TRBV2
ASSEWSWTEAF
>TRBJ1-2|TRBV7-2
ASSRDLLNYGYT
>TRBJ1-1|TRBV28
ASGELNTEAF